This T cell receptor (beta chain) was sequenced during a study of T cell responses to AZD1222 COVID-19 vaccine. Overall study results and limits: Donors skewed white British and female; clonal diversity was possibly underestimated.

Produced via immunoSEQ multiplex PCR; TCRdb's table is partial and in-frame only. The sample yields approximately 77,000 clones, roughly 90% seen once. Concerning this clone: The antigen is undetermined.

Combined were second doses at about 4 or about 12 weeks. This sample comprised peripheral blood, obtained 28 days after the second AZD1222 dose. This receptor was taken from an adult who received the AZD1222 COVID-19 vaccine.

The CDR3 here is CASSSTGTRLGSYFSNQPQHF. Written as DNA, the CDR3 is TGTGCCAGCAGCTCAACGGGGACTAGGCTAGGGTCTTATTTTAGCAATCAGCCCCAGCATTTT. V and J are TRBV9 and TRBJ1-5; the D gene is possibly TRBD1 (5 bases). The V gene lost 4 bases and the J gene lost 0 bases, with 29 bases spanning the gap. The CDR3 covers 21 residues. The germline CDR1 and CDR2 sequences are SGDLS and YYNGEE.